This T cell receptor beta chain was obtained from a study of control samples from healthy donors and cancer patients. Here immunoSEQ multiplex PCR was the method, and the copy in TCRdb shows in-frame clones only, minus some. Found here are under 200,000 clones, roughly 91% of them singletons; the top ten hold more than 1.3%. Between the trimmed V and J ends, which lost 2 bases and 1 base, there was a span of 4 bases. The CDR3 covers 13 residues. Sequencing was carried out using blood. The sequence was collected from a woman under 40 in good health. The rearrangement uses TRBV12-3 or TRBV12-4 and TRBJ2-3; D gene uncertain. The CDR3 loop is CASSLKGTDTQYF. The CDR3 DNA sequence: TGTGCCAGCAGTTTAAAGGGCACAGATACGCAGTATTTT.